These T cell receptor beta chains were read from a single sample in a study of T cells in narcolepsy. Assay: immunoSEQ multiplex PCR; the TCRdb copy retains only in-frame clones and omits some. The profile shows roughly 20,000 clones, under 90% of them singletons. The sample taken for sequencing was memory (CD45RA-) CD4+ T cells from blood. Every receptor here comes from a human donor in good health. Each CDR3 is given with its conserved first and last residue. The order of the fields is V gene, J gene, D gene, clone size, CDR3 DNA, CDR3 protein. The D gene is left open where the match is weak. Not all rows give a size; the values are once, few, many and, for expanded clones, a class.

>TRBV11-2|TRBJ1-2|.|.
TGTGCCAGCAGCTTAGGGATCAGGGGATATGGCTACACCTTC
CASSLGIRGYGYTF
>TRBV5-1|TRBJ1-2|TRBD1|.
TGCGCCAGCAGCGTGCGGGACAGGTCATATGGCTACACCTTC
CASSVRDRSYGYTF
>TRBV6-1|TRBJ2-1|.|.
TGTGCCAGCAGTGAAGCTTCAGGAGGAGACGAGCAGTTCTTC
CASSEASGGDEQFF
>TRBV5-8|TRBJ2-5|TRBD1|.
TGTGCCAGCAGCCCCGAAACCGGGACAGGAGAAGAGACCCAGTACTTC
CASSPETGTGEETQYF
>TRBV5-1|TRBJ2-7|.|.
TGCGCCAGCAGCTTGGAGCCGGCCGGTAACGAGCAGTACTTC
CASSLEPAGNEQYF
>TRBV7-3|TRBJ2-3|.|.
TGTGCCAGCAGCTTAAAAAACAGCTTTAGCACAGGTACGCAGTATTTT
CASSLKNSFSTGTQYF
>TRBV6-5|TRBJ1-5|.|.
TGTGCCAGCAGTTACTCCTGGGGGGGTCAGCCCCAGCATTTT
CASSYSWGGQPQHF
>TRBV30|TRBJ1-2|.|.
TGTGCCTGTAATGGCTACACCTTC
CACNGYTF
>TRBV5-1|TRBJ1-3|.|.
TGCGCCAGCAGCCCGCGACCTCAGGGCGACCCTGGAAACACCATATATTTT
CASSPRPQGDPGNTIYF
>TRBV5-1|TRBJ1-3|TRBD1|.
TGCGCCAGCAGCCTGGGACCACGGCCGGACAGGGGGCCGTCTGGAAACACCATATATTTT
CASSLGPRPDRGPSGNTIYF
>TRBV4-1|TRBJ2-5|TRBD1|.
TGCGCCAGCAGCCACAGGGACAGGGAGCAAGAGACCCAGTACTTC
CASSHRDREQETQYF
>TRBV29-1|TRBJ2-3|.|.
TGCAGCGTTGAATTTCTAGATACGCAGTATTTT
CSVEFLDTQYF
>TRBV6-1|TRBJ2-3|.|once
TGTGCCAGCAGACGCAGAATTCCAGCAGATACGCAGTATTTT
CASRRRIPADTQYF
>TRBV19|TRBJ1-5|TRBD1|.
TGTGCCAGTGGAGTGACAGGGGGGAATCAGCCCCAGCATTTT
CASGVTGGNQPQHF
>TRBV7-9|TRBJ2-7|TRBD2|.
TGTGCCAGCAGCTCAGGGCGGGAGAGCTCCTACGAGCAGTACTTC
CASSSGRESSYEQYF
>TRBV5-1|TRBJ2-1|.|few
TGCGCCAGCAGCTTGGACCAGGTCTACAATGAGCAGTTCTTC
CASSLDQVYNEQFF
>TRBV4-1|TRBJ2-1|.|once
TGCGCCAGCAGCCATGGGTATAGGGGGGGGAAGTTCTTC
CASSHGYRGGKFF
>TRBV11-3|TRBJ2-2|.|.
TGTGCCAGCAGTCGACAGGAGAACACCGGGGAGCTGTTTTTT
CASSRQENTGELFF
>TRBV28|TRBJ1-1|.|.
TGTGCCAGCAGGGGTAGGCCTGAAGCTTTCTTT
CASRGRPEAFF
>TRBV6-1|TRBJ1-1|.|once
TGTGCCAGCAGTTTTCAGCTAGGGAACACTGAAGCTTTCTTT
CASSFQLGNTEAFF
>TRBV19|TRBJ1-1|.|few
TGTGCCAGTAGTTGGAGGGGCGCGAACACTGAAGCTTTCTTT
CASSWRGANTEAFF
>TRBV6-1|TRBJ1-2|.|.
TGTGCCAGCAGTGAGTTAGGCATCTATGGCTACACCTTC
CASSELGIYGYTF
>TRBV18|TRBJ1-2|.|.
TGTGCCAGCTCAACCTCAAACCTTCGGGGGGGCTACACCTTC
CASSTSNLRGGYTF
>TRBV5-1|TRBJ2-3|TRBD2|.
TGCGCCAGCAGCTTCGGGAGGTCAGATACGCAGTATTTT
CASSFGRSDTQYF
>TRBV11-3|TRBJ2-4|.|once
TGTGCCAGCAGCTCGTCAGAGGGAGATTTAGCCAAAAACATTCAGTACTTC
CASSSSEGDLAKNIQYF
>TRBV10-1|TRBJ1-2|TRBD1|few
TGCGCCAGCTATCCGCCCGACAGGGGATCGACGGCCGCGGATCTTTATGGCTACACCTTC
CASYPPDRGSTAADLYGYTF
>TRBV7-9|TRBJ1-2|.|few
TGTGCCAGCAGCCGGGATCTTGGCTACACCTTC
CASSRDLGYTF
>TRBV5-1|TRBJ1-1|.|once
TGCGCCAGCAGCCTTCTAGTTAACACTGAAGCTTTCTTT
CASSLLVNTEAFF
>TRBV12-5|TRBJ2-7|TRBD2|few
TGTGCTAGTGGTTTGATAGTAGCGGGGGACTACGAGCAGTACTTC
CASGLIVAGDYEQYF
>TRBV19|TRBJ1-2|.|.
TGTGCCAGTAGTATAGGGTCTTCGGCTAATGGCTACACCTTC
CASSIGSSANGYTF
>TRBV30|TRBJ2-3|TRBD1|.
TGTGCCTGGAGGGACAGGGGAACGGATACGCAGTATTTT
CAWRDRGTDTQYF
>TRBV7-2|TRBJ2-1|TRBD2|once
TGTGCCAGCAGCTTAGCCCTAGCGGTCTACAATGAGCAGTTCTTC
CASSLALAVYNEQFF
>TRBV30|TRBJ1-6|.|.
TGTGCCTGCGGCAGGGGATGGGGTGGACCCCTCCACTTT
CACGRGWGGPLHF
>TRBV6-1|TRBJ2-7|TRBD1|once
TGTGCCAGCAGCTTGGACAGGGTGGTGCAGGAGCAGTACTTC
CASSLDRVVQEQYF
>TRBV11-3|TRBJ2-1|.|.
TGTGCCAGCAGCTCCCAGGGAGGACCGCGAAAGAATGAGCAGTTCTTC
CASSSQGGPRKNEQFF
>TRBV30|TRBJ1-1|.|.
TGTGCCTGGAGTGTTAATAACGAAGCTTTCTTT
CAWSVNNEAFF
>TRBV11-3|TRBJ2-3|.|.
TGTGCCAGCAGCTTCTTCCAGGATACAGATACGCAGTATTTT
CASSFFQDTDTQYF
>TRBV6-4|TRBJ2-5|TRBD2|.
TGTGCCAGCAGCGGGACTAGCGGGCCCCAAGAGACCCAGTACTTC
CASSGTSGPQETQYF
>TRBV14|TRBJ2-7|TRBD2|few
TGTGCCAGCAGCCAAAGGGGACTAGCGGGCCTTCCCGAGCAGTACTTC
CASSQRGLAGLPEQYF
>TRBV29-1|TRBJ2-5|TRBD1|.
TGCAGCGTTGAACAGGGGGCTGAGACCCAGTACTTC
CSVEQGAETQYF
>TRBV5-5|TRBJ2-7|TRBD2|.
TGTGCCAGCAGCCCCACTAGCGGTGGATACGAGCAGTACTTC
CASSPTSGGYEQYF
>TRBV5-4|TRBJ1-1|TRBD1|.
TGTGCCAGCAGCCAAGGACAGGGATCGAACACTGAAGCTTTCTTT
CASSQGQGSNTEAFF
>TRBV9|TRBJ1-4|.|.
TGTGCCAGCAGCGGAGGACCCAACAATGAAAAACTGTTTTTT
CASSGGPNNEKLFF
>TRBV10-3|TRBJ2-5|.|.
TGTGCCATCAGTGTCGGGACCCACCAAGAGACCCAGTACTTC
CAISVGTHQETQYF
>TRBV19|TRBJ1-2|.|.
TGTGCCACTCGTACAGGGAATGGCTACACCTTC
CATRTGNGYTF
>TRBV7-9|TRBJ1-1|.|.
TGTGCCAGCAGCCAGGGACGGTCGAACACTGAAGCTTTCTTT
CASSQGRSNTEAFF
>TRBV19|TRBJ2-5|TRBD2|.
TGTGCCAGTAGTATAGTGGGCGCGGGAGAGGGGGAGACCCAGTACTTC
CASSIVGAGEGETQYF
>TRBV30|TRBJ2-4|.|.
TGTGCCTGGAGTGTTGGGGGGTCCAAAAACATTCAGTACTTC
CAWSVGGSKNIQYF
>TRBV7-2|TRBJ1-2|TRBD1|few
TGTGCCAGCGGTACGGTGACAGGGGGCTATGGCTACACCTTC
CASGTVTGGYGYTF
>TRBV9|TRBJ2-7|.|.
TGTGCCAGCCGCCCAAGGGTTTACGAGCAGTACTTC
CASRPRVYEQYF
>TRBV5-6|TRBJ2-5|TRBD2|.
TGTGCCAGCAGCTTGATGGGACTAGCGGGGGGAACCGGGGAGACCCAGTACTTC
CASSLMGLAGGTGETQYF
>TRBV27|TRBJ2-1|.|.
TGTGCCAGCAGTTTATTGGGGCTTGTGGGGAACAATGAGCAGTTCTTC
CASSLLGLVGNNEQFF
>TRBV6-1|TRBJ1-6|.|.
TGTGCCAGCGGTTCAGGGTCGTCTAATTCACCCCTCCACTTT
CASGSGSSNSPLHF
>TRBV27|TRBJ2-1|.|.
TGTGCCAGCGGATCCGGGACACTTACTAGACGGACCTACAATGAGCAGTTCTTC
CASGSGTLTRRTYNEQFF
>TRBV29-1|TRBJ1-1|.|few
TGCAGCGTTGCGAGGGGGGGCACTGAAGCTTTCTTT
CSVARGGTEAFF
>TRBV4-3|TRBJ2-1|TRBD1|.
TGCGCCAGCAGCCAACTTCCGGGACAGGGAGAGAATGAGCAGTTCTTC
CASSQLPGQGENEQFF
>TRBV30|TRBJ1-5|.|once
TGTGCCTGGAGTGTACTAAGGGGGAATCAGCCCCAGCATTTT
CAWSVLRGNQPQHF
>TRBV5-1|TRBJ2-1|TRBD2|.
TGCGCCAGCAGCTTGGCTCTCGGCCTAGCGGGGGCCGAGCAGTTCTTC
CASSLALGLAGAEQFF
>TRBV9|TRBJ1-6|TRBD1|.
TGTGCCAGCAGCACCCGACAGGGGGATAATTCACCCCTCCACTTT
CASSTRQGDNSPLHF